The text below deals with one T cell receptor beta chain. Its antigen is not known. The sample belongs to a study of cytomegalovirus exposure and HLA in healthy donors. Study results and limitations: CMV antigen specificity of three CMV-associated chains was confirmed in vitro.

Germline V lookup: CDR1 LNHDA, CDR2 SQIVND (reference sequence). CDR3 length: 14 amino acids. The germline V and J ends were trimmed by 9 bases and 5 bases, with 17 bases remaining between them. The PCR used 60 Vbeta and 13 Jbeta primers. Original processing notes: In a later analysis, 75 million to 85 million unique TCR beta chains included roughly 11 million shared by two or more donors. The protocol was immunoSEQ multiplex PCR, while the TCRdb copy is restricted to in-frame clones and leaves out a portion. V, J and clone size are taken as reported in that table, and D and trimming were inferred from the DNA itself. The sample holds over 85,000 clones, roughly 76% seen once.

This chain connects TRBV19 to TRBJ1-3; weak D call: TRBD1 (6 bases). This TCR derives from a man aged 35-49 years in good health and CMV-seronegative. Sequencing was performed on PBMCs. The CDR3 reads CASETRTARNTIYF. CDR3 DNA: TGTGCCAGCGAGACCCGGACAGCCCGAAACACCATATATTTT.